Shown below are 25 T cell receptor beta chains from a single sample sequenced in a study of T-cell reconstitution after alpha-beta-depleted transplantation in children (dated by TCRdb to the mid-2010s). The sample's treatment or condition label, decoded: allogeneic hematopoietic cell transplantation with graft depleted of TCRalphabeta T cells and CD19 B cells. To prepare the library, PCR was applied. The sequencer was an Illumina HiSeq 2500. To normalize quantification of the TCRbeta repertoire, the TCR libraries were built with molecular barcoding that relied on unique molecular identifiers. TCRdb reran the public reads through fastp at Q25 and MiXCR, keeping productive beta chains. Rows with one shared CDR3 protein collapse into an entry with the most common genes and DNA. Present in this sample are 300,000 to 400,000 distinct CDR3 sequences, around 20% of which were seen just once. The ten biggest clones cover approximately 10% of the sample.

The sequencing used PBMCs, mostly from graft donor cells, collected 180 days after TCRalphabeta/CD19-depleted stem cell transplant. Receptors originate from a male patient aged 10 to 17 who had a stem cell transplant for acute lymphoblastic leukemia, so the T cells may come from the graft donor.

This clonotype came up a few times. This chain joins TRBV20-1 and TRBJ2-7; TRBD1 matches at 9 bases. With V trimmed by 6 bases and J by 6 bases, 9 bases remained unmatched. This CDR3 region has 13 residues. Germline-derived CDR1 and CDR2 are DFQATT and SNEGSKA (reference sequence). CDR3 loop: CSAPGQGAAEQYF. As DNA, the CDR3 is TGCAGTGCCCCGGGACAGGGCGCCGCCGAGCAGTACTTC.

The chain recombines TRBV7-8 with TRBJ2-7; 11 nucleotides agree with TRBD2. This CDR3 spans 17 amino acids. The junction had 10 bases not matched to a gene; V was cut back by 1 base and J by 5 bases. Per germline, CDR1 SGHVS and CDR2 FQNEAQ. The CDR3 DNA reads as TGTGCCAGCAGCTTAGAACTAGCGGGAGTAAGGGAGAACGAGCAGTACTTC. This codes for CASSLELAGVRENEQYF.

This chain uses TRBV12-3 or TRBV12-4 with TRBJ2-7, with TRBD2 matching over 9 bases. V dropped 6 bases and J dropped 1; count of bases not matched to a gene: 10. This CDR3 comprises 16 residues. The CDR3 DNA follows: TGTGCCAGCAGCCCCCTTAGCGGGAGCCTTTCCTACGAGCAGTACTTC. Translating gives CASSPLSGSLSYEQYF.

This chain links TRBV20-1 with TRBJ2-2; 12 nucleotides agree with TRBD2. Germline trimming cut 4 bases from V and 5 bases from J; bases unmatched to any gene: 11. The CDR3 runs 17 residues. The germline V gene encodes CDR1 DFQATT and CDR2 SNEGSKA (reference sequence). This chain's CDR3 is CSATTSPSGRVTGELFF. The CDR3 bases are TGCAGTGCTACGACCTCGCCTAGCGGGAGGGTTACCGGGGAGCTGTTTTTT.

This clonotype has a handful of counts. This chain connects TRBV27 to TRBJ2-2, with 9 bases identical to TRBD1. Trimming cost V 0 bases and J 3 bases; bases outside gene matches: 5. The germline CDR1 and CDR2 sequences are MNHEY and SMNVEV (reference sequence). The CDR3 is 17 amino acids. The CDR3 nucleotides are TGTGCCAGCAGTTTATCCATTGGGACAGGGTACACCGGGGAGCTGTTTTTT. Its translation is CASSLSIGTGYTGELFF.

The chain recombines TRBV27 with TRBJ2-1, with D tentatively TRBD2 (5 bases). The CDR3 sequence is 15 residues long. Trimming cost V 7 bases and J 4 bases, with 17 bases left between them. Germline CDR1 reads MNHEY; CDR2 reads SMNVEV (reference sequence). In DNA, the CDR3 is TGTGCCAGCACCCCGGGATTTCGATTATACAATGAGCAGTTCTTC. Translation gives CASTPGFRLYNEQFF.

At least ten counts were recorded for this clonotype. Here the CDR3 reads CSARAGGSLAKNIQYF. The CDR3, as DNA: TGCAGTGCTAGAGCGGGAGGATCACTAGCCAAAAACATTCAGTACTTC. The J gene is TRBJ2-4, the V gene TRBV20-1; 7 bases map to TRBD2. The CDR3 totals 16 residues. Unmatched junction bases numbered 6, after V lost 1 base and J lost 0 bases. Per the germline V gene, CDR1 is DFQATT and CDR2 is SNEGSKA (reference sequence).

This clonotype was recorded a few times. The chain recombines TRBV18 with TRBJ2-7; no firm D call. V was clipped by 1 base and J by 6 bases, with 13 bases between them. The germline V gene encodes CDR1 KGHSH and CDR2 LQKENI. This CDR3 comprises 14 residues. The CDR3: CASSPQGMNSEQYF. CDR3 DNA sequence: TGTGCCAGCTCACCACAGGGTATGAACTCCGAGCAGTACTTC.

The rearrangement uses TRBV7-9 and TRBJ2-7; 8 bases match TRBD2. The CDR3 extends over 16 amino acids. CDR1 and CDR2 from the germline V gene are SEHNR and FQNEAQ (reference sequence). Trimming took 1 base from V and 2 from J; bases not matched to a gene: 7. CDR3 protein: CASSLGRGEKAYEQYF. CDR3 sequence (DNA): TGTGCCAGCAGCTTAGGGCGGGGGGAAAAGGCCTACGAGCAGTACTTC.

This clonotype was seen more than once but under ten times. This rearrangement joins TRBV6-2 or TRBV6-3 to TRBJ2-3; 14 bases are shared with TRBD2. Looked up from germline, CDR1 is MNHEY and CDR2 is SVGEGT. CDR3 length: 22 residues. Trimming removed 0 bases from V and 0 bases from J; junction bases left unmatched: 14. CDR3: CASSYSQGTTSGRAKSTDTQYF. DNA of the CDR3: TGTGCCAGCAGTTACTCGCAGGGAACGACTAGCGGGAGGGCCAAGAGCACAGATACGCAGTATTTT.

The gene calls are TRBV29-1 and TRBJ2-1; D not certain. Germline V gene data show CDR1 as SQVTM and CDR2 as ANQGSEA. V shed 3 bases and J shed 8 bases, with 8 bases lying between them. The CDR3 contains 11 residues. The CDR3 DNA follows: TGCAGCGTTGAGGTACGGGATGAGCAGTTCTTC. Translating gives CSVEVRDEQFF.

The CDR3 DNA reads as TGTGCCAGCAGCTTAGGCCTCGGACTAGCGGGAGGCCAAAGCTCCTACGAGCAGTACTTC. This sequence encodes CASSLGLGLAGGQSSYEQYF. This sequence joins TRBV13 and TRBJ2-7, with 14 bases lining up with TRBD2. Germline CDR1 is PRHDT and CDR2 is FYEKMQ (reference sequence). V lost 0 bases and J lost 0; bases outside the gene matches: 10. CDR3 length: 20 amino acids. The full variable domain, in which reference TRBV13 and TRBJ2-7 provide the parts outside the CDR3, is AAGVIQSPRHLIKEKRETATLKCYPIPRHDTVYWYQQGPGQDPQFLISFYEKMQSDKGSIPDRFSAQQFSDYHSELNMSSLELGDSALYFCASSLGLGLAGGQSSYEQYFGPGTRLTVT.

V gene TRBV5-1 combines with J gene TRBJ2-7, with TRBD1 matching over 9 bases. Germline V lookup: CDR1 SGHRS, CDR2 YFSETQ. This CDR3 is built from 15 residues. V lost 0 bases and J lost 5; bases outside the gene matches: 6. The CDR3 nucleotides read TGCGCCAGCAGCTTGGCCGGGACAGGGTTCCACGAGCAGTACTTC. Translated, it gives CASSLAGTGFHEQYF. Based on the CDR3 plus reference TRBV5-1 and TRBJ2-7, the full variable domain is KAGVTQTPRYLIKTRGQQVTLSCSPISGHRSVSWYQQTPGQGLQFLFEYFSETQRNKGNFPGRFSGRQFSNSRSEMNVSTLELGDSALYLCASSLAGTGFHEQYFGPGTRLTVT.

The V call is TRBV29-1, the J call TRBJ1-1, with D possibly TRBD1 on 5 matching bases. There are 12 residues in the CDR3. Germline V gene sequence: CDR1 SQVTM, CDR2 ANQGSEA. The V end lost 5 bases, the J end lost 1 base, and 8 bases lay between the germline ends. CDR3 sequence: CSVSTGNTEAFF. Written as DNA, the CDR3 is TGCAGCGTTTCAACAGGGAACACTGAAGCTTTCTTT.

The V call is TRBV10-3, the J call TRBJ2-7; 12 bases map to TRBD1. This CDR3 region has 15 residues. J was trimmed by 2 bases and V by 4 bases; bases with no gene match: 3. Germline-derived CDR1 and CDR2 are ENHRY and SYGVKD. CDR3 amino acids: CAISGDRGLAYEQYF. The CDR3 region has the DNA TGTGCCATCAGTGGGGACAGGGGGCTAGCCTACGAGCAGTACTTC.

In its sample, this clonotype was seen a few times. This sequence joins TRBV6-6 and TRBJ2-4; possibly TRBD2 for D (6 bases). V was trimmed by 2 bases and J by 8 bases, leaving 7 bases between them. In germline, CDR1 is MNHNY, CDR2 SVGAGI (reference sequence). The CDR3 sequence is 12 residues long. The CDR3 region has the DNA TGTGCCAGCAGTTACGAGCGGGACATTCAGTACTTC. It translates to CASSYERDIQYF.

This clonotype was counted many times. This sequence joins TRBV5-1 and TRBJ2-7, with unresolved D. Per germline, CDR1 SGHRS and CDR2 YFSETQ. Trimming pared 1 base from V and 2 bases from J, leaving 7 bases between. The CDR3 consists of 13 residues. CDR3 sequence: CASSLSGAYEQYF. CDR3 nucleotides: TGCGCCAGCAGCTTGTCAGGAGCCTACGAGCAGTACTTC. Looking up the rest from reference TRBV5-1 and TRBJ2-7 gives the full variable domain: KAGVTQTPRYLIKTRGQQVTLSCSPISGHRSVSWYQQTPGQGLQFLFEYFSETQRNKGNFPGRFSGRQFSNSRSEMNVSTLELGDSALYLCASSLSGAYEQYFGPGTRLTVT.

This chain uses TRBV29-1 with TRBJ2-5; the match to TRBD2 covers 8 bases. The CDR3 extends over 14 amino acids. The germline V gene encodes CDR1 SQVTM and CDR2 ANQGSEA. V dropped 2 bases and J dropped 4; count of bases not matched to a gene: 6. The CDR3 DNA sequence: TGCAGCGTTGAACGGACGGGAGGGATAGAGACCCAGTACTTC. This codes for CSVERTGGIETQYF.

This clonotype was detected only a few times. The CDR3 is CASSVGSRVGYTF. The CDR3 nucleotides are TGTGCCAGCAGCGTAGGATCGAGAGTGGGCTACACCTTC. V is TRBV9 and J is TRBJ1-2; D unresolved. Germline V gene data show CDR1 as SGDLS and CDR2 as YYNGEE. V was pared by 0 bases and J by 8 bases, with 11 bases between. The CDR3 runs 13 residues.

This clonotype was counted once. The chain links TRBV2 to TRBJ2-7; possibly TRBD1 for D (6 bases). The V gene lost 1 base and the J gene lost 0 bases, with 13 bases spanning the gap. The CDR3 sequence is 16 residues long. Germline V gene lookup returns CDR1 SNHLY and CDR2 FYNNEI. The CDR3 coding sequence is TGTGCCAGCAGTGAAGAAAGGGGGTACCTCTCCTACGAGCAGTACTTC. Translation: CASSEERGYLSYEQYF.

CDR3 sequence: CASRRDRNFYGYTF. In DNA, the CDR3 is TGCGCCAGCAGGAGGGACAGAAACTTTTATGGCTACACCTTC. The chain employs TRBV10-2 and TRBJ1-2, with TRBD1 matching over 7 bases. This CDR3 region has 14 residues. V lost 6 bases to trimming and J lost 5 bases; unmatched junction nucleotides: 9. The V gene's germline CDR1 is WSHSY and CDR2 SAAADI.

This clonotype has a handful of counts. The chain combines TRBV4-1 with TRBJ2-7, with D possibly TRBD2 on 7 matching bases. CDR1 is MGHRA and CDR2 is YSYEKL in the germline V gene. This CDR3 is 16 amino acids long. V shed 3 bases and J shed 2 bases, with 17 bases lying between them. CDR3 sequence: CASSHPRGGPPYEQYF. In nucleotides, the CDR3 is TGCGCCAGCAGCCACCCTAGGGGGGGACCCCCCTACGAGCAGTACTTC.

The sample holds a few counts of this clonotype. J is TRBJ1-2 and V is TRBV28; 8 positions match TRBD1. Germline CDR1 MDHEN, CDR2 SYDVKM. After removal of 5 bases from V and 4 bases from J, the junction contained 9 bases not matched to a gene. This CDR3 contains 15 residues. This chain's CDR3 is CASSIFRDRSYGYTF. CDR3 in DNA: TGTGCCAGCAGTATTTTCCGGGACAGGAGCTATGGCTACACCTTC.

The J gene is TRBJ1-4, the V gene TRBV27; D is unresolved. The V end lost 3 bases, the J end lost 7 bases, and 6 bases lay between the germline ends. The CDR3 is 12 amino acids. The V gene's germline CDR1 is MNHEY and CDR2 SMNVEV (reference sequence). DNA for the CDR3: TGTGCCAGCAGTTTTTTAGGTGAAAAACTGTTTTTT. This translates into CASSFLGEKLFF.

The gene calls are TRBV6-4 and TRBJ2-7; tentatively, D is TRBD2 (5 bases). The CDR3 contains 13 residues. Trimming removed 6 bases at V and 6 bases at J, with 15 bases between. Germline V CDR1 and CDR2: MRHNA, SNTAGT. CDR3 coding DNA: TGTGCCAGCAGGCGGACTGGGAGAAGCGAGCAGTACTTC. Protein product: CASRRTGRSEQYF.